This TCR beta chain was sequenced in a study of regulatory T cells in long-lasting Graves disease. Turning to the study itself: The study counted Graves' disease as persistent given over 5 years of antithyroid drugs and positive TSH receptor antibodies.

With iRepertoire HTBI primers and Arm-PCR of CDR3 regions, TCR beta libraries were built. MiXCR was run by TCRdb on the multiplex PCR reads, yielding one entry per CDR3 protein. The sample yields a few hundred thousand distinct CDR3 sequences, around 20% seen once. This CDR3 has 15 residues. Germline CDR1 is LNHDA and CDR2 is SQIVND (reference sequence). Trimming left V 4 bases short and J 6 bases short, with 15 bases between. Sample time point: persistent/refractory GD, antithyroid drugs over 5 years with positive TRAb. Generation of the TCR library employed RNA extracted from PBMCs. This clonotype was found a few times.

Material: peripheral blood mononuclear cells (PBMCs), obtained when the disease was refractory, from a patient treated with antithyroid drugs. V usage is TRBV19 and J usage is TRBJ1-4; D might be TRBD1 (5 bases). The TCR comes from a female donor with Graves disease. The CDR3 loop is CASSTNRLSDEKLFF. DNA for the CDR3: TGTGCCAGTAGTACCAACAGGCTCTCCGATGAAAAACTGTTTTTT.